The 20 T cell receptor beta chains reported below all come from one sample, sequenced in a study of cytomegalovirus exposure and HLA in healthy donors. PCR amplification relied on 60 Vbeta primers (plus 13 Jbeta primers). Produced via immunoSEQ multiplex PCR; TCRdb's table is partial and in-frame only. The sample gives about 76,000 clones, around 70% of which show up once; roughly a sixth is in the top ten. The specimen sequenced was PBMCs. The origin of the receptors is a woman in her forties in good health and CMV-seropositive.

This chain uses TRBV5-1 with TRBJ2-5; 12 positions agree with TRBD2. V was clipped by 0 bases and J by 4 bases; unmatched bases: 1. Germline loops: CDR1 SGHRS, CDR2 YFSETQ. This CDR3 contains 15 residues. This chain's CDR3 is CASSLVLAGGETQYF. In DNA, the CDR3 is TGCGCCAGCAGCTTGGTACTAGCGGGGGGAGAGACCCAGTACTTC.

This clone showed up just once. This sequence joins TRBV18 and TRBJ1-3; D may be TRBD1 (5 bases). Germline CDR1 reads KGHSH; CDR2 reads LQKENI. Trimming took off 8 bases at V and 1 base at J, with 9 bases between the two ends. The CDR3 runs to 13 residues. CDR3 residues: CASQRGSGNTIYF. CDR3 coding DNA: TGTGCCAGCCAGCGGGGGTCTGGAAACACCATATATTTT.

The chain joins TRBV6-5 to TRBJ2-7, with D perhaps TRBD2 (6 bases). The V and J ends lost 2 bases and 6 bases respectively, with 8 bases between them. The CDR3 has 12 residues. Germline CDR1 is MNHEY and CDR2 is SVGAGI. The CDR3 DNA reads TGTGCCAGCAGTTACGGCGGGATCGAGCAGTACTTC. Translated: CASSYGGIEQYF.

Details on this clone: Compared with germline, one end of the junction differs, possibly owing to a read error. V gene TRBV4-1 combines with J gene TRBJ1-2; 7 bases fit TRBD1. Looked up from germline, CDR1 is MGHRA and CDR2 is YSYEKL. The length of the CDR3 is 16 residues. CDR3: CAISPGRGRDNYGYTF. CDR3 DNA sequence: TGCGCCATCAGCCCAGGAAGGGGGCGAGATAACTATGGCTACACCTTC.

This clone was counted a few times. The genes are TRBV30 and TRBJ2-3, with 9 nucleotides matching TRBD2. After removal of 2 bases from V and 2 bases from J, the junction contained 5 bases not matched to a gene. Germline V gives CDR1 GTSNPN, CDR2 SVGIG (reference sequence). The CDR3 contains 15 residues. The DNA for the CDR3 is TGTGCCTGGAGTTTGCGGGGGGGTTACACAGATACGCAGTATTTT. As protein: CAWSLRGGYTDTQYF.

This clone was picked up one time. The chain joins TRBV6-6 to TRBJ1-2, with no clear D. V dropped 5 bases and J dropped 5 bases, with 18 bases sitting between them. The length of the CDR3 is 15 residues. CDR1 MNHNY and CDR2 SVGAGI come from the germline V gene (reference sequence). CDR3 sequence: CASSHPDGWEYGYTF. CDR3 coding DNA: TGTGCCAGCAGTCACCCCGACGGTTGGGAGTATGGCTACACCTTC.

The V and J genes are TRBV4-2 and TRBJ1-4; the D is unclear. CDR1 and CDR2 (germline): LGHNA, YNFKEQ. V was clipped by 0 bases and J by 5 bases, with 13 bases between them. This CDR3 has 16 amino acids. The CDR3 is CASSQEISLQNEKLFF. The CDR3, as DNA: TGTGCCAGCAGCCAAGAGATCTCCCTCCAGAATGAAAAACTGTTTTTT.

V usage is TRBV30 and J usage is TRBJ1-2; D gene ambiguous. There are 11 residues in the CDR3. V lost 4 bases to trimming and J lost 5 bases, with 8 bases between them. Looked up from germline, CDR1 is GTSNPN and CDR2 is SVGIG (reference sequence). The CDR3 spells CAWTLWYGYTF. In DNA form, the CDR3 reads TGTGCCTGGACCCTATGGTATGGCTACACCTTC. Based on the CDR3 plus reference TRBV30 and TRBJ1-2, the full variable domain is SQTIHQWPATLVQPVGSPLSLECTVEGTSNPNLYWYRQAAGRGLQLLFYSVGIGQISSEVPQNLSASRPQDRQFILSSKKLLLSDSGFYLCAWTLWYGYTFGSGTRLTVV.

The chain joins TRBV9 to TRBJ1-1; a possible D gene is TRBD1 (6 bases). The CDR3 is 14 residues long. V was clipped by 5 bases and J by 1 base, with 12 bases between them. The germline V gene encodes CDR1 SGDLS and CDR2 YYNGEE. This CDR3 is CASRPLQGNTEAFF. The CDR3 DNA sequence: TGTGCCAGCAGACCACTACAGGGGAACACTGAAGCTTTCTTT.

The chain uses TRBV7-3 and TRBJ1-6; D is unresolved. The CDR3 loop spans 13 amino acids. Germline CDR1 and CDR2: SGHTA and FQGTGA. V was shortened by 5 bases and J by 8 bases, with 10 bases between the two germline ends. The CDR3 nucleotides are TGTGCCAGCAGCGACAACAGAGATTCACCCCTCCACTTT. Protein: CASSDNRDSPLHF.

The V and J genes are TRBV6-4 and TRBJ1-2, with 7 bases that match TRBD1. J gave up 2 bases and V 6 bases, and 9 bases lay outside the gene matches. The germline gives CDR1 MRHNA, CDR2 SNTAGT. The CDR3 length is 15 residues. The CDR3 loop reads CASSLSPGGNYGYTF. CDR3 sequence (DNA): TGTGCCAGCAGCCTATCCCCAGGGGGAAACTATGGCTACACCTTC.

Written as DNA, the CDR3 is TGTGCCAGCAGCTCCCTGAGCCGTTTGGAGACCCAGTACTTC. This translates into CASSSLSRLETQYF. The V call is TRBV7-8, the J call TRBJ2-5; D gene uncertain. The germline gives CDR1 SGHVS, CDR2 FQNEAQ. The CDR3 loop spans 14 amino acids. The V end was cut by 4 bases, the J end by 5 bases, with 14 bases between.

The V gene is TRBV6-5, the J gene TRBJ2-7, with D maybe TRBD2 (6 bases). V was cut by 2 bases and J by 2 bases, with 10 bases left in between. The germline CDR1 and CDR2 sequences are MNHEY and SVGAGI. The CDR3 sequence is 14 residues long. CDR3 sequence reads: CASSYLEGPYEQYF. As DNA, the CDR3 is TGTGCCAGCAGTTACCTGGAGGGGCCCTACGAGCAGTACTTC.

This clone showed up just once. Sequence at one end of the junction differs from germline and may be a read error. J is TRBJ2-3 and V is TRBV4-1; 7 nucleotides agree with TRBD2. Looked up from germline, CDR1 is MGHRA and CDR2 is YSYEKL. The length of the CDR3 is 12 residues. The CDR3 nucleotides are TGCGCCAGCAGCCAAGATGGACTAGAAAGACATTTT. This translates into CASSQDGLERHF.

The gene calls are TRBV5-1 and TRBJ2-1, with D possibly matching TRBD1 (6 bases). Germline CDR1 and CDR2: SGHRS and YFSETQ. This CDR3 contains 15 residues. V was cut by 0 bases and J by 6 bases, with 13 bases left in between. CDR3 bases: TGCGCCAGCAGCTTGGGACACAGGGACCTCAATGAGCAGTTCTTC. It encodes CASSLGHRDLNEQFF.

The chain links TRBV6-5 to TRBJ2-1, with 8 bases fitting TRBD2. Germline V CDR1 and CDR2: MNHEY, SVGAGI. Trimming at V came to 2 bases and at J to 10 bases, leaving 10 bases not matched to a gene. The CDR3 loop spans 15 amino acids. The CDR3 region is CASSYEGLVSGEQFF. CDR3 nucleotides: TGTGCCAGCAGTTACGAGGGACTAGTTAGTGGAGAGCAGTTCTTC.

The genes are TRBV5-4 and TRBJ1-5, with TRBD1 matching 7 bases. The CDR3 totals 11 residues. The trim removed 10 bases at V and 2 bases at J, leaving 0 bases unmatched. CDR1 and CDR2 (germline): SGHNT, YYREEE (reference sequence). The CDR3 region has the DNA TGTGCCGGACAGGGCAATCAGCCCCAGCATTTT. Encoded protein: CAGQGNQPQHF.

The chain uses TRBV5-5 and TRBJ1-1; possibly TRBD1 for D (5 bases). The V end lost 0 bases, the J end lost 6 bases, and 12 bases lay between the germline ends. There are 14 residues in the CDR3. From germline, CDR1 is SGHKS and CDR2 YYEKEE (reference sequence). The CDR3 DNA is TGTGCCAGCAGCTTGGACACTTGGGGGGCTGAAGCTTTCTTT. This sequence encodes CASSLDTWGAEAFF.

The chain recombines TRBV6-6 with TRBJ1-5; 9 positions agree with TRBD1. Germline CDR1 is MNHNY and CDR2 is SVGAGI (reference sequence). J gave up 4 bases and V 7 bases, and 11 bases lay outside the gene matches. This CDR3 spans 16 amino acids. CDR3 loop: CASNPSQGAGNQPQHF. In DNA, the CDR3 is TGTGCCAGCAATCCATCACAGGGGGCAGGTAATCAGCCCCAGCATTTT.

The chain uses TRBV2 and TRBJ2-3; D perhaps matches TRBD1 (6 bases). V was pared by 11 bases and J by 4 bases, with 22 bases between. Looked up from germline, CDR1 is SNHLY and CDR2 is FYNNEI. The CDR3 runs to 15 residues. The CDR3 DNA reads as TGTGCCGCCCCCCAAGGGGGTTATTTCGCAGATACGCAGTATTTT. Its protein product is CAAPQGGYFADTQYF.